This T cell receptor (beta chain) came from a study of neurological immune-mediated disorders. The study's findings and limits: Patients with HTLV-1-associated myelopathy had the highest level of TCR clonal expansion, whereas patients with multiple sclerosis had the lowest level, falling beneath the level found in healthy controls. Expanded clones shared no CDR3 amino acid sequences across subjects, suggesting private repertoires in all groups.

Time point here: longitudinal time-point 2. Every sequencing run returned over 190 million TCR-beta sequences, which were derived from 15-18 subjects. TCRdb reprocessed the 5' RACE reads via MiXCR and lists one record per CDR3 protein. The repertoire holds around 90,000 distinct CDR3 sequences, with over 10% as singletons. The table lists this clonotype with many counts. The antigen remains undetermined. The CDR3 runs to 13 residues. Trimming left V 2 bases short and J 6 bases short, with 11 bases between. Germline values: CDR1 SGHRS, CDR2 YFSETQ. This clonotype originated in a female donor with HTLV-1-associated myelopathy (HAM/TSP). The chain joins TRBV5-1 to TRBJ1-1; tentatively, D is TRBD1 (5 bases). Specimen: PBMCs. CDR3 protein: CASSFVATAEAFF. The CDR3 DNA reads TGCGCCAGCAGCTTTGTCGCGACAGCTGAAGCTTTCTTT.